This TCR beta chain was recorded in a study of identical twins. Study-wide results and caveats: Alpha sequences out of frame and shared by twins had excess low generation probability. Clonotypes of the beta chain that were abundant in cord blood carried fewer insertions (memory repertoires showed none).

A note on this clonotype: As yet, its antigen is unknown.

V lost 1 base and J 2 bases, leaving 12 bases between the germline ends. Germline loops: CDR1 SGHDN, CDR2 FVKESK. CDR3 length: 15 amino acids. TCRdb processed the 5' RACE reads anew with MiXCR; each CDR3 protein has one entry. The profile shows roughly 1,500,000 distinct CDR3 sequences, less than 40% of them singletons. The clonotype was recovered from a newborn girl in good health. The V and J genes are TRBV14 and TRBJ2-7; tentative D call: TRBD1 (5 bases). Sequenced input: cord blood. The CDR3 spells CASSQVRTGPYEQYF. CDR3 nucleotides: TGTGCCAGCAGCCAAGTCCGTACAGGACCCTACGAGCAGTACTTC.